This T cell receptor beta chain comes out of a study of radiation and T cells in renal cell carcinoma. Study conclusions and caveats: Baseline intratumoral clonotype presence is unknown without pretreatment biopsies. From baseline, blood top tumor clonotypes peaked at 2 weeks post-radiation.

Time point meaning: blood 4 weeks post-SBRT, at nephrectomy. Sample treatment: 15 Gy SBRT to primary tumor, nephrectomy 4 weeks later. Nephrectomy followed 15 Gy stereotactic body radiation by 4 weeks. Using immunoSEQ multiplex PCR, the repertoire was profiled, and TCRdb retains in-frame clones only, with some absent. The table includes 97,000 or so clones, 75% to 85% detected once. Remarks on this clone: Its antigen remains unknown.

Germline V lookup: CDR1 SGHRS, CDR2 YFSETQ. V dropped 0 bases and J dropped 2 bases, with 15 bases sitting between them. The CDR3 covers 17 residues. This rearrangement joins TRBV5-1 to TRBJ1-5; D is ambiguous. Source: blood, taken from a patient whose treatment included radiotherapy and nephrectomy. This sequence was found in a man aged 55 to 70 with renal cell carcinoma. Here the CDR3 DNA reads TGCGCCAGCAGCTTGGTTAGTAAGATGCGAGGCAATCAGCCCCAGCATTTT. Amino acid sequence: CASSLVSKMRGNQPQHF.